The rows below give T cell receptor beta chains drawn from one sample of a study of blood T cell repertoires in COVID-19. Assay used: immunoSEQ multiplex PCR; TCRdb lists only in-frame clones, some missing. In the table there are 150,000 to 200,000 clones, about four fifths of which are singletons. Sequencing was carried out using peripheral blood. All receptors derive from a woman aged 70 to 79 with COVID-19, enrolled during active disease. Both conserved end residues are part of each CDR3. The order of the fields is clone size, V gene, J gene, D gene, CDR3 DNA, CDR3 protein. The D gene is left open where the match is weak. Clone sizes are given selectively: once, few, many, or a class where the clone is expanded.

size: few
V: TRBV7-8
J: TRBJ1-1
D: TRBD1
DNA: TGTGCCAGCAGCTTCGACAGGGGCTCTGAAGCTTTCTTT
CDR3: CASSFDRGSEAFF

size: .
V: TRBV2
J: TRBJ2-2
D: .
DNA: TGTGCCAGCAGCCATTTTAGGGACACTAACACCGGGGAGCTGTTTTTT
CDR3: CASSHFRDTNTGELFF

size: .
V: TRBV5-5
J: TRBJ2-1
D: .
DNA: TGTGCCAGCAGCCTCCCCGGACAACTCAATGAGCAGTTCTTC
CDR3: CASSLPGQLNEQFF

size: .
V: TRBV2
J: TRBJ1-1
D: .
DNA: TGTGCCAGCAGAGATCAGGGGTCTGGAACTGAAGCTTTCTTT
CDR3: CASRDQGSGTEAFF

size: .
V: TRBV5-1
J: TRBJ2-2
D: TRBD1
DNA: TGCGCCAGCAGCCTAGGACAGGGCCCGAACACCGGGGAGCTGTTTTTT
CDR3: CASSLGQGPNTGELFF

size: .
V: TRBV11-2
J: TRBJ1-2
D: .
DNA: TGTGCCAGCAGCTTAGGGCAGGGTGCCTATGGCTACACCTTC
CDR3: CASSLGQGAYGYTF

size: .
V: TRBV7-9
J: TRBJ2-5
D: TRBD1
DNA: TGTGCCAGCAGCTCCCCTTTCCGACAGGGTCAGACCCAGTACTTC
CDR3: CASSSPFRQGQTQYF

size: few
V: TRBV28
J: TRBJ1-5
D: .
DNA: TGTGCCAGCAGGACACTCGGGACACCAAACCGTAGCAATCAGCCCCAGCATTTT
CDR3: CASRTLGTPNRSNQPQHF

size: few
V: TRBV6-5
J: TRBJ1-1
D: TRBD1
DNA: TGTGCCAGCGAACGAGGGGGCCGGGGGACTGAAGCTTTCTTT
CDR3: CASERGGRGTEAFF

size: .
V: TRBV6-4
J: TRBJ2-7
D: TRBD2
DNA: TGTGCCAGCAGTGCGGTAGCGGGAGAGGGCGAGCAGTACTTC
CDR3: CASSAVAGEGEQYF

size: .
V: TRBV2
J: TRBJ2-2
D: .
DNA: TGTGCCAGCAAAGTCGAGAGAGAGGAGCTGTTTTTT
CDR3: CASKVEREELFF

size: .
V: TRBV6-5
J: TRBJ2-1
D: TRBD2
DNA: TGTGCCAGCAGTAAGGGACTAGCGGTTTACAATGAGCAGTTCTTC
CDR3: CASSKGLAVYNEQFF

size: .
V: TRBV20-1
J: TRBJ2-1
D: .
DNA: TGCAGTGCTAGTAAGGACAGAGGGAATGAGCAGTTCTTC
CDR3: CSASKDRGNEQFF

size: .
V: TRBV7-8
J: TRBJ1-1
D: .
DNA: TGTGCCAGCAGCTTGGGGACACTCCAACGGGGAGCTTTCTTT
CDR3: CASSLGTLQRGAFF

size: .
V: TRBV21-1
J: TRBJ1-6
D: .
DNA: TGTGCCAGCAGCACAGGAGGGAGCTCCTATAATTCACCCCTCCACTTT
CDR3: CASSTGGSSYNSPLHF